This T cell receptor beta chain was recovered during a study of T cells after yellow fever vaccination (dated by TCRdb to the late 2010s). With regard to the full study: The SMART-Seq v4 Ultra Low Input RNA kit was used to prepare libraries from fractions with low cell numbers. To follow T-cell clones before and after both primary and booster YFV17D yellow fever vaccination, bulk TCR alpha and beta repertoires underwent longitudinal sequencing. Two healthy male donors, one aged 18 to 30 and one aged 30 to 39 years, made up the cohort. Blood samples were taken at several timepoints before and after primary and secondary immunization, and bulk PBMC replicates and cell subsets were isolated. What the research found in general, with its limitations: Computational filtering was required because FACS-sorted repertoires could contain abundant contaminating clonotypes from the bulk population. Because only a couple of donors were included in the study, the extent to which the findings can be generalized is limited. After the booster, most clones that had expanded after primary vaccination were detected again (roughly 95% of CD4 and more than 80% of CD8), suggesting broad maintenance of memory. A small fraction of clonotypes showed up in both the CD4 and CD8 compartments, probably as a result of convergent recombination. Compared with the primary T-cell response, the secondary T-cell response was weaker but faster, peaking on day 5 rather than day 15.

About this clonotype itself: This receptor's antigen is unknown. One base away there is no much larger clone; base qualities are not given.

Deletion took 3 bases off V and 1 base off J, with a span of 10 bases between the germline ends. The germline V gene sets CDR1 to MNHEY and CDR2 to SVGEGT. Its CDR3 holds 15 amino acids, cysteine through phenylalanine. Of all the DNA, just the CDR3 is kept, 45 bases in frame from base 1. Sequencing was performed on an Illumina NovaSeq 6000. TCR cDNA was synthesized by 5'RACE template switching, which introduced a universal primer site and unique molecular identifiers. Priming of cDNA synthesis was performed from both the TCR alpha and TCR beta constant segments. Libraries were amplified in two PCR steps, with sample barcodes and sequencing adapters added in the second step. Sequencing of libraries was done on Illumina HiSeq 2500 (2x100 bp) or NovaSeq (2x150 bp). Turning to the authors' computational methods: MIGEC handled demultiplexing of reads and collapsing into UMI consensus sequences, while MiXCR performed V(D)J alignment. Clonotypes responding to the vaccine were identified with edgeR on replicate PBMC samples, with the criteria of FDR below 0.01 and a log2 fold change above 5 up to day 15. Each bulk clonotype received a CD4 or CD8 identity based on whether the sequenced CD4 or CD8 repertoire contained that clonotype at higher abundance. The raw public reads went through TCRdb reprocessing: fastp at Q25, MiXCR clone calling, in-frame beta chains kept. Each CDR3 protein appears once, grouped with its most common genes and DNA. Here the V and J calls rest on TCRdb's processing, not on the authors' analysis. The sample table contains 340,000 or so distinct CDR3 sequences; only one count was recorded for about 12% of them. Clones ranked in the top ten supply 3.2% of the sample.

What the treatment or condition label conveys for this sample: live attenuated yellow fever vaccine strain. PBMCs were isolated from peripheral blood using a standard Ficoll-Paque protocol. Dynabeads CD4 and CD8 positive selection kits were used to isolate CD4 and CD8 T-cell fractions. TriZol was used to extract RNA from bulk PBMCs, from CD4 and CD8 fractions, and from dextramer-positive and dextramer-negative fractions. The receptor was derived from a man in his late teens or twenties who received the YFV17D yellow fever vaccine. The material sequenced was CD4+ T cells sorted from PBMCs, taken 15 days after the yellow fever booster vaccination. The receptor chain draws on TRBV6-2 or TRBV6-3 and TRBJ2-1; the D gene remains uncertain. For the CDR3, the sequence is CASSYYQVSYNEQFF. The DNA reads TGTGCCAGCAGTTATTATCAGGTTTCCTACAATGAGCAGTTCTTC.